Presented here are 13 T cell receptor beta chains from one specimen sequenced in a study of blood T cell repertoires in COVID-19. The repertoire was sequenced with immunoSEQ multiplex PCR; TCRdb's copy has only in-frame clones and lacks some. There are about 29,000 clones in the sample; roughly 90% occur only once, and roughly 3.5% lies in the top ten. Sequenced sample: peripheral blood. These receptors all stem from a human donor in a cohort sampled during active COVID-19.

V is TRBV5-1 and J is TRBJ2-7; 9 nucleotides match TRBD2. CDR1 and CDR2 from the germline V gene are SGHRS and YFSETQ. The V and J ends lost 4 bases and 4 bases, in that order; junction bases with no gene match: 9. The CDR3 sequence is 15 residues long. The CDR3 region is CASSLGVAGDYEQYF. CDR3 nucleotide sequence: TGCGCCAGCAGCCTCGGGGTAGCGGGGGATTACGAGCAGTACTTC.

V and J are TRBV6-6 and TRBJ1-1, with D unresolved. The ends were cut back, 2 bases at V and 11 bases at J, with 18 bases in the middle. The germline V gene encodes CDR1 MNHNY and CDR2 SVGAGI (reference sequence). The CDR3 spans 14 residues. In DNA form, the CDR3 reads TGTGCCAGCAGTTACGCCGACACGAGTGATGGGGCTTTCTTT. Its protein is CASSYADTSDGAFF.

This clone was counted between two and nine times. The V gene is TRBV2, the J gene TRBJ2-6; TRBD1 matches at 7 bases. The CDR3 runs to 16 residues. Germline V gives CDR1 SNHLY, CDR2 FYNNEI. V lost 6 bases to trimming and J lost 4 bases; unmatched junction nucleotides: 9. As DNA, the CDR3 is TGTGCCAGCAGGGCCGAGGGGGCAGCGGGGGCCAACGTCCTGACTTTC. It codes for CASRAEGAAGANVLTF.

This CDR3 is CASSKTGPNTGELFF. In DNA form, the CDR3 reads TGTGCCAGCAGCAAGACAGGGCCAAACACCGGGGAGCTGTTTTTT. The rearrangement links TRBV5-8 to TRBJ2-2, with 7 positions matching TRBD1. There are 15 residues in the CDR3. Per the germline V gene, CDR1 is SGHTS and CDR2 is YDEGEE. V gave up 4 bases and J gave up 2 bases; unmatched junction bases: 5.

The chain employs TRBV7-9 and TRBJ2-1, with TRBD2 matching over 7 bases. The CDR3 is 15 residues long. Germline V gene sequence: CDR1 SEHNR, CDR2 FQNEAQ (reference sequence). V gave up 5 bases and J gave up 4 bases; unmatched junction bases: 8. As DNA, the CDR3 is TGTGCCAGCAGCCCCCGGTCAGCGGGGTACAATGAGCAGTTCTTC. The encoded protein is CASSPRSAGYNEQFF. The full variable domain, in which reference TRBV7-9 and TRBJ2-1 provide the parts outside the CDR3, is DTGVSQNPRHKITKRGQNVTFRCDPISEHNRLYWYRQTLGQGPEFLTYFQNEAQLEKSRLLSDRFSAERPKGSFSTLEIQRTEQGDSAMYLCASSPRSAGYNEQFFGPGTRLTVL.

The chain uses TRBV5-1 and TRBJ2-2; 8 bases are a match to TRBD2. V shed 4 bases and J 6 bases; nucleotides not matched to a gene: 14. There are 17 residues in the CDR3. Per germline, CDR1 SGHRS and CDR2 YFSETQ. The CDR3 coding sequence is TGCGCCAGCAGCCCGTTGGGCGGGGGGCCTAACCCCGGGGAGCTGTTTTTT. It is translated as CASSPLGGGPNPGELFF.

The V gene is TRBV7-3, the J gene TRBJ1-1; D is unclear. The CDR3 totals 15 residues. V lost 5 bases to trimming and J lost 0 bases, with 13 bases between them. Germline-derived CDR1 and CDR2 are SGHTA and FQGTGA. In DNA form, the CDR3 reads TGTGCCAGCAGCCAGTCGCCCCCACTGAACACTGAAGCTTTCTTT. Its translation is CASSQSPPLNTEAFF. The entire variable domain, with the rest obtained from reference TRBV7-3 and TRBJ1-1, is as follows: GAGVSQTPSNKVTEKGKYVELRCDPISGHTALYWYRQSLGQGPEFLIYFQGTGAADDSGLPNDRFFAVRPEGSVSTLKIQRTERGDSAVYLCASSQSPPLNTEAFFGQGTRLTVV.

This chain links TRBV2 with TRBJ2-3; no reliable D call. This CDR3 is 14 amino acids long. Trimming took off 9 bases at V and 1 base at J, with 14 bases between the two ends. CDR1 SNHLY and CDR2 FYNNEI come from the germline V gene. As DNA, the CDR3 is TGTGCCAGTAGACTCGATCACGGCACAGATACGCAGTATTTT. Protein sequence: CASRLDHGTDTQYF.

CDR3 amino acids: CAISESSKGAGKETQYF. The CDR3 bases are TGTGCCATCAGTGAGTCGTCGAAGGGGGCAGGAAAAGAGACCCAGTACTTC. V is TRBV10-3 and J is TRBJ2-5; the match to TRBD1 covers 7 bases. Germline V gives CDR1 ENHRY, CDR2 SYGVKD. This CDR3 has 17 amino acids. The V gene end was trimmed by 0 bases and the J gene end by 3 bases; junction bases not matched to a gene: 10.

The chain links TRBV7-2 to TRBJ2-3, with unresolved D. CDR3 size: 11 residues. Deletions cut 3 bases from V and 5 bases from J, with 3 bases between. Germline-derived CDR1 and CDR2 are SGHTA and FQGNSA. CDR3 residues: CASSFGDTQYF. DNA of the CDR3: TGTGCCAGCAGCTTCGGAGATACGCAGTATTTT.

The rearrangement uses TRBV24-1 and TRBJ1-1; 8 nucleotides line up with TRBD1. The CDR3 runs 17 residues. J was trimmed by 2 bases and V by 0 bases; bases with no gene match: 7. Germline assignment: CDR1 KGHDR and CDR2 SFDVKD. The CDR3 loop is CATSDLLRTGLNTEAFF. Written as DNA, the CDR3 is TGTGCCACCAGTGATTTGCTCAGGACAGGGCTCAACACTGAAGCTTTCTTT.

V is TRBV7-8 and J is TRBJ2-7; D is unclear. The CDR3 has 14 amino acids. Per the germline V gene, CDR1 is SGHVS and CDR2 is FQNEAQ. V lost 3 bases and J lost 7, with 16 bases in between. The CDR3 loop is CASSFTAQVGEQYF. CDR3 bases: TGTGCCAGCAGCTTTACAGCCCAAGTGGGTGAGCAGTACTTC.

The genes are TRBV28 and TRBJ1-5; TRBD1 is a possible D gene (5 bases). Germline V gene data show CDR1 as MDHEN and CDR2 as SYDVKM. The CDR3 runs 15 residues. V lost 5 bases to trimming and J lost 0 bases, with 11 bases between them. CDR3 in amino acids: CASSPQGYSNQPQHF. CDR3 bases: TGTGCCAGCAGTCCGCAGGGCTATAGCAATCAGCCCCAGCATTTT.